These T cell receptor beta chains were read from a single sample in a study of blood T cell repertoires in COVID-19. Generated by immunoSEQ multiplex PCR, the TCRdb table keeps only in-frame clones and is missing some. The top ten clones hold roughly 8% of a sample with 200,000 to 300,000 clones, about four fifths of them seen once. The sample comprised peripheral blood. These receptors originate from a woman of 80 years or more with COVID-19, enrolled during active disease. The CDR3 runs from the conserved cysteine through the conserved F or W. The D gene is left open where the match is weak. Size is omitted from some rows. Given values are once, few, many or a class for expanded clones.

DNA: TGTGCCAGCAGTTTACAGGGGCCGAACACTGAAGCTTTCTTT; CDR3: CASSLQGPNTEAFF; V: TRBV28; size: NA; D: NA; J: TRBJ1-1
DNA: TGTGCCAGCAGCCGGGAGGGCAAATATGGCTACACCTTC; CDR3: CASSREGKYGYTF; V: TRBV7-8; size: NA; D: NA; J: TRBJ1-2
DNA: TGTGCCAGTAGTAAATCGTTCGGGGGGGACAAAAACATTCAGTACTTC; CDR3: CASSKSFGGDKNIQYF; V: TRBV19; size: NA; D: TRBD2; J: TRBJ2-4
DNA: TGTGCCAGCAGCCCCCGGGACTTTGGGTATAATTCACCCCTCCACTTT; CDR3: CASSPRDFGYNSPLHF; V: TRBV3-1/TRBV3-2; size: few; D: NA; J: TRBJ1-6
DNA: TGTGCCAGCAGTCCAAGCGGGGAGCGGGCCTATGGCTACACCTTC; CDR3: CASSPSGERAYGYTF; V: TRBV6-5; size: NA; D: NA; J: TRBJ1-2
DNA: TGTGCCAGCGGGGGGACTAGCACTGAAGCTTTCTTT; CDR3: CASGGTSTEAFF; V: TRBV7-9; size: NA; D: NA; J: TRBJ1-1
DNA: TGTGCCAGCTCAGCACTACTAGCGGAGTACGGGGAGCAGTACTTC; CDR3: CASSALLAEYGEQYF; V: TRBV18; size: NA; D: TRBD2; J: TRBJ2-7
DNA: TGCGCCAGCAGCCAAGTCCCTCGGACTCTCCCCAATGAGCAGTTCTTC; CDR3: CASSQVPRTLPNEQFF; V: TRBV4-1; size: once; D: NA; J: TRBJ2-1
DNA: TGTGCCAGCAGCCAAGATCGGGTTGGCTACACCTTC; CDR3: CASSQDRVGYTF; V: TRBV4-2; size: NA; D: NA; J: TRBJ1-2
DNA: TGTGCCAGCAGCCTCGGGCGGGGTCAGCCCCAGCATTTT; CDR3: CASSLGRGQPQHF; V: TRBV3-1/TRBV3-2; size: NA; D: NA; J: TRBJ1-5
DNA: TGTGCCAGCACCCAGCTCGGGGGGCGGGATGGCTACACCTTC; CDR3: CASTQLGGRDGYTF; V: TRBV6-6; size: NA; D: NA; J: TRBJ1-2
DNA: TGTGCCAGCAGCCAGACTACGACCCTAAGGAACACTGAAGCTTTCTTT; CDR3: CASSQTTTLRNTEAFF; V: TRBV3-1/TRBV3-2; size: NA; D: NA; J: TRBJ1-1
DNA: TGTGCCAGCGGCGGGACTAGCGGCGAGCAGTACTTC; CDR3: CASGGTSGEQYF; V: TRBV2; size: NA; D: TRBD2; J: TRBJ2-7
DNA: TGTGCCAGCAGTGAAGAAGGACAGTGCTATGGCTACACCTTC; CDR3: CASSEEGQCYGYTF; V: TRBV2; size: NA; D: NA; J: TRBJ1-2
DNA: TGTGCCACCGGTTCGGGAGTCGGAGAGACCCAGTACTTC; CDR3: CATGSGVGETQYF; V: TRBV24-1; size: few; D: NA; J: TRBJ2-5
DNA: TGTGCCTGGATGAAGGCTGGGGCGGATACGCAGTATTTT; CDR3: CAWMKAGADTQYF; V: TRBV30; size: NA; D: NA; J: TRBJ2-3
DNA: TGTGCAAGCAGTGGGCGACAGGGGGAGACCCAGTACTTC; CDR3: CASSGRQGETQYF; V: TRBV2; size: NA; D: TRBD1; J: TRBJ2-5
DNA: TGTGCCAGCTCACCACCGTCGGTCACAGATACGCAGTATTTT; CDR3: CASSPPSVTDTQYF; V: TRBV18; size: NA; D: NA; J: TRBJ2-3
DNA: TGTGCCAGCAGTGCCACGGGGGGGGACGAAAAACTGTTTTTT; CDR3: CASSATGGDEKLFF; V: TRBV28; size: NA; D: NA; J: TRBJ1-4
DNA: TGTGCCAGCAGCCAAGGGACTCTGGGTCTGTTTTTT; CDR3: CASSQGTLGLFF; V: TRBV3-1/TRBV3-2; size: NA; D: NA; J: TRBJ1-4
DNA: TGTGCCAGCAGTCCCGGGACTCTCTACAATGAGCAGTTCTTC; CDR3: CASSPGTLYNEQFF; V: TRBV6-2/TRBV6-3; size: NA; D: NA; J: TRBJ2-1
DNA: TGTGCCATCAGCATGACAAATCAGCCCCAGCATTTT; CDR3: CAISMTNQPQHF; V: TRBV10-3; size: NA; D: NA; J: TRBJ1-5
DNA: TGTGCCAGCCGCAAAGGGGGGGGATACGAAAAACTGTTTTTT; CDR3: CASRKGGGYEKLFF; V: TRBV28; size: few; D: NA; J: TRBJ1-4
DNA: TGTGCCAGCAGTTCCTACGACGGCTCCGGGACAGGGTCCTATGGCTACACCTTC; CDR3: CASSSYDGSGTGSYGYTF; V: TRBV28; size: NA; D: TRBD1; J: TRBJ1-2
DNA: TGTGCCAGCTCACCTGACTCGAGCTCCTACAATGAGCAGTTCTTC; CDR3: CASSPDSSSYNEQFF; V: TRBV18; size: NA; D: NA; J: TRBJ2-1
DNA: TGTGCCAGTAGTCCGTGGACAGGGAGGAATCAGCCCCAGCATTTT; CDR3: CASSPWTGRNQPQHF; V: TRBV19; size: once; D: TRBD1; J: TRBJ1-5
DNA: TGCGCCAGCAGAAGAAGGGAAAAAGGGGACACTGAAGCTTTCTTT; CDR3: CASRRREKGDTEAFF; V: TRBV5-1; size: NA; D: NA; J: TRBJ1-1
DNA: TGTGCCAGCAGTCAGAGCGGGGCCCTTCCTTATAATTCACCCCTCCACTTT; CDR3: CASSQSGALPYNSPLHF; V: TRBV27; size: NA; D: NA; J: TRBJ1-6
DNA: TGTGCCAGCCGCGGGACGGTTTATAATAGCAATCAGCCCCAGCATTTT; CDR3: CASRGTVYNSNQPQHF; V: TRBV5-8; size: NA; D: NA; J: TRBJ1-5
DNA: TGTGCCAGCAGCCCTCCGGGGAGGGAAGCGAATGAGCAGTTCTTC; CDR3: CASSPPGREANEQFF; V: TRBV9; size: NA; D: TRBD2; J: TRBJ2-1
DNA: TGCGCCAGCAGCGACGACGGGACCTACGAGCAGTACTTC; CDR3: CASSDDGTYEQYF; V: TRBV5-1; size: NA; D: NA; J: TRBJ2-7
DNA: TGTGCCAGCAGCTTAGGGCAGGGCGGCAATCAGCCCCAGCATTTT; CDR3: CASSLGQGGNQPQHF; V: TRBV11-2; size: NA; D: NA; J: TRBJ1-5
DNA: TGTGCCAGCAAGGGGTATAGCAATCAGCCCCAGCATTTT; CDR3: CASKGYSNQPQHF; V: TRBV2; size: NA; D: NA; J: TRBJ1-5
DNA: TGTGCCAGCAGAACCGGGACTGGCCTTTACTACGAGCAGTACTTC; CDR3: CASRTGTGLYYEQYF; V: TRBV28; size: NA; D: NA; J: TRBJ2-7
DNA: TGTGCCAGCAGTCAGGGCCTCTCTGGAAACACCATATATTTT; CDR3: CASSQGLSGNTIYF; V: TRBV6-5; size: once; D: NA; J: TRBJ1-3
DNA: TGTGCCAGCAGTTCCGGAGGCTCTGGGGCCAACGTCCTGACTTTC; CDR3: CASSSGGSGANVLTF; V: TRBV6-2/TRBV6-3; size: NA; D: NA; J: TRBJ2-6
DNA: TGTGCCAGCAGTTCTCCTACGACTAGCGGGAACTACGAGCAGTACTTC; CDR3: CASSSPTTSGNYEQYF; V: TRBV27; size: once; D: TRBD2; J: TRBJ2-7
DNA: TGTGCCAGCAGATACAGGGCCCAGAACACTGAAGCTTTCTTT; CDR3: CASRYRAQNTEAFF; V: TRBV2; size: NA; D: NA; J: TRBJ1-1
DNA: TGTGCCAGCACCCAGGGGTACAGGGGGCTGATTTACGAGCAGTACTTC; CDR3: CASTQGYRGLIYEQYF; V: TRBV27; size: NA; D: TRBD1; J: TRBJ2-7
DNA: TGTGCCAGCTCTCTCCTTACAGGGGACCCTAACTATGGCTACACCTTC; CDR3: CASSLLTGDPNYGYTF; V: TRBV18; size: NA; D: TRBD1; J: TRBJ1-2
DNA: TGTGCCAGCAGCTTGCAGGGGGCGGGTGGCTACACCTTC; CDR3: CASSLQGAGGYTF; V: TRBV5-4; size: few; D: TRBD1; J: TRBJ1-2
DNA: TGTGCCAGCAGCTTGTTCCAGGAGACCCAGTACTTC; CDR3: CASSLFQETQYF; V: TRBV5-4; size: NA; D: NA; J: TRBJ2-5